A single sample is the source of the 20 T cell receptor beta chains below, sequenced in a study of regulatory T cells in long-lasting Graves disease (dated by TCRdb to the early 2020s). The library came from multiplex PCR. This sample was sequenced with an Illumina HiSeq 4000. To build TCR beta libraries, CDR3 regions were amplified by Arm-PCR using iRepertoire HTBI primers. Through fastp at Q25 and MiXCR, TCRdb rebuilt clones from the public reads, retaining in-frame beta chains. Identical CDR3 protein sequences are pooled into one entry, listed with their most common genes and DNA. The sample contains 350,000 to 550,000 distinct CDR3 sequences, 14% to 15% of them found a single time. The ten largest clones represent 16% of the sample. What this sample's time point label stands for: newly diagnosed GD, antithyroid drugs for less than 3 months. RNA was extracted from PBMCs in TRIzol for both TCR sequencing and RNA sequencing.

A further study also used this sample, focusing on T cells in Graves' hyperthyroidism and ophthalmopathy.

Sequences were derived from peripheral blood mononuclear cells (PBMCs), sampled at new diagnosis, from a patient treated with antithyroid drugs. The receptors were gathered from a woman in her 30s with Graves disease. Donor details come from another sample of the same person, matched by shared clones.

The J gene is TRBJ1-3, the V gene TRBV9, with 9 bases matching TRBD1. Per the germline V gene, CDR1 is SGDLS and CDR2 is YYNGEE. J was trimmed by 5 bases and V by 0 bases; bases with no gene match: 3. CDR3 length: 15 residues. The CDR3 sequence is CASSVEGTGRNTIYF. CDR3 DNA sequence: TGTGCCAGCAGCGTAGAAGGGACAGGGAGAAACACCATATATTTT.

This clonotype was detected many times. The chain employs TRBV12-3 or TRBV12-4 and TRBJ2-7; the match to TRBD2 covers 16 bases. The CDR3 is 18 amino acids. The V and J ends lost 6 bases and 0 bases, in that order; junction bases with no gene match: 8. CDR3 DNA: TGTGCCAGCAGCCCCGGGACTAGCGGGAGGGCACGCTCCTACGAGCAGTACTTC. This encodes CASSPGTSGRARSYEQYF.

This clonotype has a count of ten or more. The chain uses TRBV2 and TRBJ1-5, with unresolved D. The CDR3 contains 13 residues. In germline, CDR1 is SNHLY, CDR2 FYNNEI. V lost 2 bases and J 4 bases, leaving 6 bases between the germline ends. CDR3 DNA: TGTGCCAGCAGTGAATTCAGAAATCAGCCCCAGCATTTT. Its translation: CASSEFRNQPQHF.

This clonotype was seen a handful of times. The chain carries TRBV10-2 and TRBJ2-3, with 13 nucleotides matching TRBD2. The V gene's germline CDR1 is WSHSY and CDR2 SAAADI. CDR3 length equals 16 residues. J gave up 5 bases and V 4 bases, and 6 bases lay outside the gene matches. The CDR3 DNA reads as TGCGCCAGCAGTGGGACTAGCGGGAGCCTCGGAGATACGCAGTATTTT. Translated: CASSGTSGSLGDTQYF.

This clonotype was seen at least ten times. The chain carries TRBV6-1 and TRBJ2-7, with TRBD1 matching 10 bases. The CDR3 loop spans 20 amino acids. The germline V gene encodes CDR1 MNHNS and CDR2 SASEGT. The V gene end was trimmed by 6 bases and the J gene end by 1 base; junction bases not matched to a gene: 21. CDR3 nucleotides: TGTGCCAGCAGGTTAAGCGCCGGGACAGGGGCCACCAAATCGTCCTACGAGCAGTACTTC. Protein sequence: CASRLSAGTGATKSSYEQYF.

This clonotype was recorded at least ten times. The chain links TRBV30 to TRBJ1-2; perhaps TRBD1 as D (6 bases). The ends were cut back, 3 bases at V and 3 bases at J, with 14 bases in the middle. This CDR3 is built from 14 residues. Germline V lookup: CDR1 GTSNPN, CDR2 SVGIG (reference sequence). As DNA, the CDR3 is TGTGCCTGGAGCAGGCGGGGGGCAGACTATGGCTACACCTTC. Protein: CAWSRRGADYGYTF. Drawing the rest from reference TRBV30 and TRBJ1-2, the complete variable domain is SQTIHQWPATLVQPVGSPLSLECTVEGTSNPNLYWYRQAAGRGLQLLFYSVGIGQISSEVPQNLSASRPQDRQFILSSKKLLLSDSGFYLCAWSRRGADYGYTFGSGTRLTVV.

Remarks on this clonotype: A much larger clone sits a single nucleotide away, making a read error possible. V gene TRBV6-2 or TRBV6-3 combines with J gene TRBJ1-5, with D tentatively TRBD1 (6 bases). Germline values: CDR1 MNHEY, CDR2 SVGEGT. The CDR3 totals 15 residues. The CDR3 sequence is CASSYSRGWNRPQHF. DNA of the CDR3: TGTGCCAGCAGTTACAGCAGGGGTTGGAATCGGCCCCAGCATTTT.

This clonotype was seen more than once but under ten times. CDR3 sequence (DNA): TGTGCCAGCAGCCAGGATTTTTCGTGGACTTCGGGCGAGCAGTACTTC. Amino acid sequence: CASSQDFSWTSGEQYF. The rearrangement uses TRBV3-1 and TRBJ2-7; possibly TRBD2 for D (5 bases). Trimming shortened V by 3 bases and J by 6 bases, and 21 bases separated the two germline ends. The CDR3 is 16 residues long. The V gene's germline CDR1 is LGHDT and CDR2 YNNKEL (reference sequence).

The table lists this clonotype with many counts. The chain couples TRBV18 to TRBJ2-5; perhaps TRBD2 as D (5 bases). The CDR3 consists of 14 residues. Trimming cost V 1 base and J 7 bases, with 13 bases left between them. Germline CDR1 and CDR2: KGHSH and LQKENI. CDR3 amino acids: CASSPQDSTATQYF. CDR3 in DNA: TGTGCCAGCTCACCACAGGACTCTACCGCGACCCAGTACTTC.

This clonotype was counted at least ten times. This chain links TRBV18 with TRBJ2-7; no firm D call. Germline CDR1 is KGHSH and CDR2 is LQKENI. The CDR3 runs 12 residues. V was shortened by 3 bases and J by 6 bases, with 9 bases between the two germline ends. The CDR3 region is CASSPAAIEQYF. The DNA for the CDR3 is TGTGCCAGCTCACCTGCCGCTATCGAGCAGTACTTC. The variable domain in full, with the rest retrieved from reference TRBV18 and TRBJ2-7, is NAGVMQNPRHLVRRRGQEARLRCSPMKGHSHVYWYRQLPEEGLKFMVYLQKENIIDESGMPKERFSAEFPKEGPSILRIQQVVRGDSAAYFCASSPAAIEQYFGPGTRLTVT.

This clonotype was seen repeatedly, ten times or more. V usage is TRBV7-6 and J usage is TRBJ2-3; 7 nucleotides match TRBD2. V was pared by 2 bases and J by 2 bases, with 13 bases of the junction left unmatched. This CDR3 has 18 amino acids. Germline loops: CDR1 SGHVS, CDR2 FNYEAQ. The CDR3 is CASSLTLIRDYYTDTQYF. The CDR3 DNA reads as TGTGCCAGCAGCTTAACCCTAATCCGGGACTACTACACAGATACGCAGTATTTT.

This chain connects TRBV3-1 to TRBJ2-2; TRBD1 might be the D (6 bases). The germline gives CDR1 LGHDT, CDR2 YNNKEL (reference sequence). The CDR3 is 15 amino acids. V lost 5 bases and J lost 6, with 16 bases in between. This chain's CDR3 is CASSSFGGGPGELFF. In nucleotides, the CDR3 is TGTGCCAGCAGCTCGTTTGGGGGCGGTCCCGGGGAGCTGTTTTTT.

This clonotype was seen at least ten times. The chain has TRBV12-3 or TRBV12-4 and TRBJ1-1, with a tentative D call TRBD1 (5 bases). This CDR3 is built from 13 residues. V lost 3 bases, J lost 5 bases, and 10 bases lay in between. For the CDR3, the DNA is TGTGCCAGCAGTTTGGGGGGGACTACTGAAGCTTTCTTT. Translation: CASSLGGTTEAFF.

In its sample, this clonotype was seen a few times. The chain uses TRBV29-1 and TRBJ1-2; 7 nucleotides line up with TRBD1. The CDR3 length is 15 residues. With V trimmed by 3 bases and J by 7 bases, 14 bases remained unmatched. CDR1 is SQVTM, CDR2 ANQGSEA, per germline. CDR3: CSVEARGQSSGGYTF. The CDR3 DNA sequence: TGCAGCGTTGAGGCTAGGGGACAGTCATCAGGTGGCTACACCTTC.

This clonotype was seen ten or more times. The rearrangement joins TRBV27 to TRBJ1-1, with 7 bases aligning to TRBD1. The CDR3 contains 19 residues. The germline V gene encodes CDR1 MNHEY and CDR2 SMNVEV (reference sequence). J lost 11 bases, V lost 5 bases, and 29 bases had no gene match. The CDR3 reads CASSPNFGGSGQSGSRAFF. CDR3 DNA: TGTGCCAGCAGTCCGAATTTCGGAGGGTCGGGACAGAGCGGCTCTAGGGCTTTCTTT.

The chain combines TRBV25-1 with TRBJ1-1; 7 bases match TRBD1. V lost 6 bases and J lost 4; bases outside the gene matches: 2. The germline V gene has CDR1 MGHDK and CDR2 SYGVNS. There are 12 residues in the CDR3. DNA for the CDR3: TGTGCCAGCAGAACAGGGGCCACTGAAGCTTTCTTT. It is translated as CASRTGATEAFF. Full variable domain (missing parts from reference TRBV25-1 and TRBJ1-1): EADIYQTPRYLVIGTGKKITLECSQTMGHDKMYWYQQDPGMELHLIHYSYGVNSTEKGDLSSESTVSRIRTEHFPLTLESARPSHTSQYLCASRTGATEAFFGQGTRLTVV.

This clonotype was seen at least ten times. The CDR3 protein is CATSDRTDPSEKLFF. CDR3 sequence (DNA): TGTGCCACCAGTGATCGCACGGACCCGAGTGAAAAACTGTTTTTT. The genes are TRBV24-1 and TRBJ1-4; D unclear. The CDR3 spans 15 residues. The germline V and J ends were trimmed by 3 bases and 7 bases, with 14 bases remaining between them. Germline-derived CDR1 and CDR2 are KGHDR and SFDVKD.

A remark on this clonotype: This likely reflects a read error, since a far larger clone is one base away. V gene TRBV25-1 combines with J gene TRBJ2-1, with D possibly matching TRBD2 (6 bases). With the DNA end fitting TRBJ2-5 better, the J assignment may be wrong. The CDR3 is 14 residues long. The germline CDR1 and CDR2 sequences are MGHDK and SYGVNS. The CDR3 DNA sequence: TGTGCCAGCAGCATAGGCGGGGACCAAGAGACCCAGTACTTC. Translated, it gives CASSIGGDQETQYF.

This clonotype was observed a handful of times. This rearrangement joins TRBV19 to TRBJ2-5, with 11 nucleotides matching TRBD2. CDR1 is LNHDA and CDR2 is SQIVND in the germline V gene (reference sequence). The CDR3 sequence is 14 residues long. The V and J ends lost 5 bases and 9 bases, in that order; junction bases with no gene match: 8. The chain's CDR3 is CASSVGLAAGAQYF. The CDR3 nucleotides are TGTGCCAGTAGTGTGGGACTAGCGGCTGGGGCCCAGTACTTC. The variable domain in full, with the rest retrieved from reference TRBV19 and TRBJ2-5, is DGGITQSPKYLFRKEGQNVTLSCEQNLNHDAMYWYRQDPGQGLRLIYYSQIVNDFQKGDIAEGYSVSREKKESFPLTVTSAQKNPTAFYLCASSVGLAAGAQYFGPGTRLLVL.

This clonotype was counted many times. The CDR3 loop reads CASRSTDSLRELFF. DNA for the CDR3: TGTGCCAGCAGATCAACCGACAGCCTAAGGGAGCTGTTTTTT. The gene calls are TRBV6-1 and TRBJ2-2, with D tentatively TRBD1 (5 bases). Trimming removed 6 bases from V and 9 bases from J, with 17 bases in between. Germline values: CDR1 MNHNS, CDR2 SASEGT. The length of the CDR3 is 14 residues.